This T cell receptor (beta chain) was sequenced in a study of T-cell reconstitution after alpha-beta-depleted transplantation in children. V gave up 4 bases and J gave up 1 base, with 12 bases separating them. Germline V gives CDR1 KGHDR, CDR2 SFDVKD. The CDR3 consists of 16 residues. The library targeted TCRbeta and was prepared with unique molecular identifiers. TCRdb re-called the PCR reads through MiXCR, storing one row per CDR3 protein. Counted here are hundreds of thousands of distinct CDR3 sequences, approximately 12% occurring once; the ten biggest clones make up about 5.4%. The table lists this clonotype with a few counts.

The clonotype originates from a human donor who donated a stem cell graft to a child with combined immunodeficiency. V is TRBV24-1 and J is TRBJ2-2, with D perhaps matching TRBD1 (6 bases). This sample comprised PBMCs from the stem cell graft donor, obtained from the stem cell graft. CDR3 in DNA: TGTGCCACCAGTGACCTACCGGGACAGAACACCGGGGAGCTGTTTTTT. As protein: CATSDLPGQNTGELFF.